Below are 15 T cell receptor beta chains sequenced from a single sample in a study of blood T cell repertoires in COVID-19. Sequenced by immunoSEQ multiplex PCR; TCRdb stores in-frame clones only, minus some. Of nearly 350,000 clones listed, about 93% are singletons. The sequenced material came from peripheral blood. The receptors stem from a young woman who had recovered from COVID-19.

This chain connects TRBV7-2 to TRBJ1-3, with D unclear. CDR1 is SGHTA, CDR2 FQGNSA, per germline. Trimming took off 1 base at V and 0 bases at J, with 13 bases between the two ends. This CDR3 is built from 17 residues. The CDR3 protein is CASSLDEGGSSGNTIYF. The CDR3 DNA reads as TGTGCCAGCAGCTTAGATGAGGGAGGGAGCTCTGGAAACACCATATATTTT.

This rearrangement joins TRBV7-9 to TRBJ2-1; D perhaps matches TRBD1 (6 bases). V lost 4 bases and J lost 14, with 18 bases in between. This CDR3 region has 13 residues. Germline CDR1 and CDR2: SEHNR and FQNEAQ (reference sequence). The CDR3 loop reads CASSSLRTVEEFF. CDR3 DNA: TGTGCCAGCAGCTCACTCAGGACAGTGGAGGAGTTCTTC.

The V and J genes are TRBV4-1 and TRBJ2-3; D perhaps matches TRBD2 (6 bases). CDR1 and CDR2 (germline): MGHRA, YSYEKL. V was trimmed by 0 bases and J by 4 bases, leaving 17 bases between them. CDR3 length equals 17 residues. CDR3 nucleotides: TGCGCCAGCAGCCAAGATGGAGGGGCCTATTCGGCAGATACGCAGTATTTT. Its protein is CASSQDGGAYSADTQYF.

The CDR3 bases are TGTGCCATCAGTGAAAGCGGGCCAGGGGGCCGGGATACGCAGTATTTT. Protein: CAISESGPGGRDTQYF. The chain carries TRBV10-3 and TRBJ2-3; 8 bases agree with TRBD1. Germline CDR1 reads ENHRY; CDR2 reads SYGVKD. The trim removed 3 bases at V and 6 bases at J, leaving 11 bases unmatched. The CDR3 length is 16 residues.

The rearrangement links TRBV11-2 to TRBJ1-2, with 9 bases aligning to TRBD1. This CDR3 has 13 residues. Germline V lookup: CDR1 SGHAT, CDR2 FQNNGV. With 6 bases clipped from V and 6 bases from J, the junction kept 5 bases outside the gene matches. DNA for the CDR3: TGTGCCAGCAGACTAACAGGGGGCGATGGCTACACCTTC. It specifies CASRLTGGDGYTF. Looking up the rest from reference TRBV11-2 and TRBJ1-2 gives the full variable domain: EAGVAQSPRYKIIEKRQSVAFWCNPISGHATLYWYQQILGQGPKLLIQFQNNGVVDDSQLPKDRFSAERLKGVDSTLKIQPAKLEDSAVYLCASRLTGGDGYTFGSGTRLTVV.

In this sample, this clone turned up once. The V and J genes are TRBV2 and TRBJ2-2; 9 nucleotides match TRBD2. CDR1 is SNHLY, CDR2 FYNNEI, per germline. The CDR3 runs to 15 residues. J lost 5 bases, V lost 8 bases, and 9 bases had no gene match. The CDR3 protein is CASLAGEIGTGELFF. DNA of the CDR3: TGTGCCAGCTTAGCGGGAGAGATCGGGACCGGGGAGCTGTTTTTT. Together with reference TRBV2 and TRBJ2-2, the CDR3 gives the full variable domain: EPEVTQTPSHQVTQMGQEVILRCVPISNHLYFYWYRQILGQKVEFLVSFYNNEISEKSEIFDDQFSVERPDGSNFTLKIRSTKLEDSAMYFCASLAGEIGTGELFFGEGSRLTVL.

The rearrangement joins TRBV18 to TRBJ1-1; D ambiguous. CDR3 length equals 13 residues. Germline CDR1 reads KGHSH; CDR2 reads LQKENI. Trimming cost V 3 bases and J 7 bases, with 12 bases left between them. The CDR3 protein is CASSPSTELEAFF. The CDR3, as DNA: TGTGCCAGCTCACCTAGTACAGAGCTTGAAGCTTTCTTT.

V is TRBV5-6 and J is TRBJ1-2, with 8 bases aligning to TRBD1. The CDR3 extends over 14 amino acids. Trimming cost V 2 bases and J 3 bases; bases outside gene matches: 3. Germline V lookup: CDR1 SGHDT, CDR2 YYEEEE. The CDR3, as DNA: TGTGCCAGCAGCTTAGGACAGGGCTACTATGGCTACACCTTC. Translated: CASSLGQGYYGYTF.

The rearrangement joins TRBV5-1 to TRBJ1-3; D is undetermined. This CDR3 region has 13 residues. Trimming left V 3 bases short and J 0 bases short, with 4 bases between. From germline, CDR1 is SGHRS and CDR2 YFSETQ. The CDR3 loop reads CASSYNSGNTIYF. In nucleotides, the CDR3 is TGCGCCAGCAGCTACAACTCTGGAAACACCATATATTTT.

V is TRBV5-4 and J is TRBJ1-1, with TRBD1 as a possible D gene (5 bases). In germline, CDR1 is SGHNT, CDR2 YYREEE (reference sequence). The CDR3 extends over 18 amino acids. Trimming cost V 4 bases and J 1 base, with 23 bases left between them. The CDR3 here is CASSPEGTPFVGNTEAFF. The CDR3 DNA follows: TGTGCCAGCAGCCCGGAGGGGACCCCCTTTGTAGGGAACACTGAAGCTTTCTTT.

The rearrangement links TRBV4-1 to TRBJ2-1; TRBD2 matches 13 bases. CDR3 size: 14 residues. J lost 10 bases, V lost 6 bases, and 6 bases had no gene match. CDR1 MGHRA and CDR2 YSYEKL come from the germline V gene. CDR3 bases: TGCGCCAGCAGTCGGACTAGCGGGAGCGGGGAGCAGTTCTTC. It is translated as CASSRTSGSGEQFF.

This chain uses TRBV12-5 with TRBJ2-2; 7 bases are shared with TRBD2. The CDR3 has 18 amino acids. V dropped 0 bases and J dropped 4; count of bases not matched to a gene: 11. The germline gives CDR1 LGHNT, CDR2 FRNRAP. The CDR3 loop is CASGLVRGGQYFTGELFF. The CDR3 nucleotides are TGTGCTAGTGGTTTGGTCCGGGGAGGGCAGTACTTCACCGGGGAGCTGTTTTTT. Full variable domain (missing parts from reference TRBV12-5 and TRBJ2-2): DARVTQTPRHKVTEMGQEVTMRCQPILGHNTVFWYRQTMMQGLELLAYFRNRAPLDDSGMPKDRFSAEMPDATLATLKIQPSEPRDSAVYFCASGLVRGGQYFTGELFFGEGSRLTVL.

The J gene is TRBJ2-3, the V gene TRBV4-3; 7 bases match TRBD2. Germline trimming cut 0 bases from V and 0 bases from J; bases unmatched to any gene: 9. This CDR3 region has 18 residues. CDR1 is LGHNA and CDR2 is YSLEER in the germline V gene. The CDR3: CASSQDRASGLSTDTQYF. In nucleotides, the CDR3 is TGCGCCAGCAGCCAAGACCGGGCTAGCGGATTAAGCACAGATACGCAGTATTTT.

The chain has TRBV29-1 and TRBJ1-2, with TRBD1 matching over 7 bases. V lost 7 bases, J lost 4 bases, and 12 bases stayed unmatched. Germline CDR1 is SQVTM and CDR2 is ANQGSEA. This CDR3 is built from 14 residues. The chain's CDR3 is CSALTGSVGYGYTF. The CDR3 bases are TGCAGCGCCCTGACAGGGTCGGTAGGCTATGGCTACACCTTC.

This chain joins TRBV6-5 and TRBJ1-1; TRBD1 agrees at 8 bases. The germline CDR1 and CDR2 sequences are MNHEY and SVGAGI. V lost 0 bases, J lost 5 bases, and 5 bases stayed unmatched. The CDR3 is 15 amino acids. The CDR3 DNA reads TGTGCCAGCAGTTACTCGGACAGGGTTCATACTGAAGCTTTCTTT. Its translation is CASSYSDRVHTEAFF.